These 23 T cell receptor beta chains originate from one sample sequenced in a study of CD8 T cells in Susac syndrome. A quantity of about 0.5 to 1 ug RNA underwent reverse transcription using random hexamers. Each CDR3 protein gets one entry after TCRdb re-called the immunoSEQ multiplex PCR reads with MiXCR. The data show 110,000 or so distinct CDR3 sequences, about 95% seen once. The sample taken for sequencing was CD4+ T cells from PBMCs. The source of these receptors is a human donor in good health.

The chain is built from TRBV7-9 and TRBJ1-5; unclear D gene. The germline V and J ends were trimmed by 2 bases and 0 bases, with 8 bases remaining between them. CDR1 and CDR2 (germline): SEHNR, FQNEAQ (reference sequence). There are 15 residues in the CDR3. The DNA of the CDR3 is TGTGCCAGCAGCTTAAGCCGGGGTAGCAATCAGCCCCAGCATTTT. It codes for CASSLSRGSNQPQHF.

This chain links TRBV27 with TRBJ2-5; possible D gene TRBD2, 6 bases. CDR1 is MNHEY and CDR2 is SMNVEV in the germline V gene (reference sequence). Trimming cost V 3 bases and J 2 bases, with 19 bases left between them. The CDR3 has 17 residues. This CDR3 is CASSLDKSSARQETQYF. The CDR3 nucleotides read TGTGCCAGCAGTTTGGACAAGTCTAGCGCTCGACAAGAGACCCAGTACTTC.

This chain links TRBV3-1 with TRBJ1-1, with D maybe TRBD1 (6 bases). Germline V gene sequence: CDR1 LGHDT, CDR2 YNNKEL (reference sequence). V dropped 7 bases and J dropped 3 bases, with 15 bases sitting between them. The CDR3 has 14 amino acids. The CDR3: CASTTGIVDTEAFF. The CDR3 nucleotides read TGTGCCAGCACAACAGGGATAGTAGACACTGAAGCTTTCTTT.

The chain couples TRBV29-1 to TRBJ2-1; 14 bases agree with TRBD2. V dropped 6 bases and J dropped 6; count of bases not matched to a gene: 7. The CDR3 sequence is 15 residues long. The germline gives CDR1 SQVTM, CDR2 ANQGSEA. The CDR3 nucleotides read TGCAGCGTAAGACTAGCGGGAGGGGATAGCAATGAGCAGTTCTTC. Translating it yields CSVRLAGGDSNEQFF.

V usage is TRBV4-3 and J usage is TRBJ2-2; 8 nucleotides align to TRBD2. Germline V gene lookup returns CDR1 LGHNA and CDR2 YSLEER. This CDR3 is built from 18 residues. V lost 0 bases to trimming and J lost 6 bases; unmatched junction nucleotides: 12. CDR3 loop: CASSQDLQSGSGAGELFF. In DNA, the CDR3 is TGCGCCAGCAGCCAAGATCTCCAAAGCGGGAGTGGGGCCGGGGAGCTGTTTTTT.

This rearrangement joins TRBV9 to TRBJ2-1; 8 bases match TRBD2. V trimming: 3 bases; J trimming: 3 bases; junction bases outside the gene matches: 5. Germline V gene lookup returns CDR1 SGDLS and CDR2 YYNGEE. CDR3 size: 15 residues. CDR3: CASSAGTSVYNEQFF. CDR3 bases: TGTGCCAGCAGCGCCGGGACTAGTGTCTACAATGAGCAGTTCTTC.

This sequence joins TRBV20-1 and TRBJ2-5; D is unresolved. CDR1 is DFQATT, CDR2 SNEGSKA, per germline (reference sequence). V was trimmed by 3 bases and J by 4 bases, leaving 15 bases between them. The CDR3 sequence is 14 residues long. As DNA, the CDR3 is TGCAGTGCTAGTCCCGGGTGGTCTGGAGAGACCCAGTACTTC. Protein product: CSASPGWSGETQYF.

The J gene is TRBJ2-5, the V gene TRBV20-1; TRBD1 agrees at 7 bases. There are 15 residues in the CDR3. The V gene end was trimmed by 1 base and the J gene end by 0 bases; junction bases not matched to a gene: 5. Per the germline V gene, CDR1 is DFQATT and CDR2 is SNEGSKA (reference sequence). The CDR3 spells CSARGLDRYQETQYF. The CDR3 coding sequence is TGCAGTGCTAGAGGCCTGGACAGGTACCAAGAGACCCAGTACTTC.

The chain has TRBV7-2 and TRBJ2-3, with D possibly matching TRBD2 (5 bases). V was pared by 0 bases and J by 2 bases, with 12 bases between. The V gene's germline CDR1 is SGHTA and CDR2 FQGNSA. The length of the CDR3 is 16 residues. Here the CDR3 DNA reads TGTGCCAGCAGCTTAGCGGCTGGCGGGTACACAGATACGCAGTATTTT. It translates to CASSLAAGGYTDTQYF.

The V gene is TRBV6-6, the J gene TRBJ2-7; D is unclear. Between the trimmed V and J ends, which lost 5 bases and 4 bases, there was a span of 9 bases. Germline CDR1 MNHNY, CDR2 SVGAGI (reference sequence). The length of the CDR3 is 12 residues. CDR3 amino acids: CASSTTIYEQYF. The CDR3 DNA follows: TGTGCCAGCAGTACGACGATTTACGAGCAGTACTTC.

The chain recombines TRBV13 with TRBJ2-7; unclear D gene. The CDR3 length is 12 residues. The ends were cut back, 5 bases at V and 7 bases at J, with 12 bases in the middle. The germline V gene encodes CDR1 PRHDT and CDR2 FYEKMQ (reference sequence). The CDR3 bases are TGTGCCAGCAGCCCCACAGTGGGGGAGCAGTACTTC. Amino acids: CASSPTVGEQYF.

The chain recombines TRBV21-1 with TRBJ2-2; the DNA was not compared with TRBD2, the D call given in the table. TRBV21-1 is a pseudogene locus. The CDR3 loop spans 17 amino acids. CDR3 DNA: TGTGCCAGCCAAGAGGGTGGGGGGGACTACAACACCGGGGAGCTGTTTTTT. Its translation is CASQEGGGDYNTGELFF.

J is TRBJ1-2 and V is TRBV27; D ambiguous. This CDR3 has 16 amino acids. V was shortened by 3 bases and J by 3 bases, with 17 bases between the two germline ends. Germline CDR1 MNHEY, CDR2 SMNVEV (reference sequence). This CDR3 reads CASSFISLGADYGYTF. As DNA, the CDR3 is TGTGCCAGCAGTTTTATATCGCTAGGAGCGGACTATGGCTACACCTTC.

The sample holds one count of this clonotype. V gene TRBV10-1 combines with J gene TRBJ2-1, with TRBD2 identical over 13 bases. Trimming removed 4 bases from V and 13 bases from J; junction bases left unmatched: 7. This CDR3 contains 14 residues. CDR1 is WNHNN, CDR2 SYGVQD, per germline (reference sequence). CDR3 region: CASSVETSGRHQFF. The CDR3 DNA reads TGCGCCAGCAGTGTTGAGACTAGCGGGAGGCATCAGTTCTTC.

The chain has TRBV20-1 and TRBJ1-2; D uncertain. V was pared by 0 bases and J by 0 bases, with 8 bases between. The CDR3 consists of 14 residues. CDR1 and CDR2 from the germline V gene are DFQATT and SNEGSKA (reference sequence). The CDR3 DNA follows: TGCAGTGCTAGAGATCTGGTCGCTAACTATGGCTACACCTTC. This codes for CSARDLVANYGYTF.

The V call is TRBV7-9, the J call TRBJ1-2, with TRBD1 as a possible D gene (5 bases). V dropped 1 base and J dropped 3 bases, with 6 bases sitting between them. This CDR3 region has 13 residues. The germline CDR1 and CDR2 sequences are SEHNR and FQNEAQ (reference sequence). In DNA form, the CDR3 reads TGTGCCAGCAGCTTAGAACAGGACTATGGCTACACCTTC. Residues: CASSLEQDYGYTF.

CDR3 coding DNA: TGTGCCAGCGGGCCAGCGGGAGTTGGGGAGCAGTACTTC. The encoded protein is CASGPAGVGEQYF. V usage is TRBV6-6 and J usage is TRBJ2-7; 8 bases agree with TRBD2. V gave up 8 bases and J gave up 7 bases; unmatched junction bases: 10. CDR1 MNHNY and CDR2 SVGAGI come from the germline V gene (reference sequence). The CDR3 runs to 13 residues.

The chain couples TRBV7-9 to TRBJ1-6, with TRBD1 matching 7 bases. V lost 0 bases to trimming and J lost 11 bases; unmatched junction nucleotides: 10. This CDR3 contains 16 residues. The germline V gene encodes CDR1 SEHNR and CDR2 FQNEAQ (reference sequence). CDR3 protein: CASSLAGGGSIPPLHF. Written as DNA, the CDR3 is TGTGCCAGCAGCTTAGCGGGAGGGGGCTCCATCCCACCCCTCCACTTT.

The V call is TRBV11-2, the J call TRBJ2-1; no clear D gene. The germline V gene encodes CDR1 SGHAT and CDR2 FQNNGV. Trimming shortened V by 0 bases and J by 7 bases, and 7 bases separated the two germline ends. The CDR3 runs 13 residues. The CDR3 spells CASSLDQLNEQFF. CDR3 sequence (DNA): TGTGCCAGCAGCTTAGACCAGCTGAATGAGCAGTTCTTC.

This clonotype showed up just once. The CDR3 loop reads CASSFQGGGTDTQYF. DNA for the CDR3: TGCGCCAGCAGCTTTCAAGGAGGCGGCACAGATACGCAGTATTTT. The chain combines TRBV5-1 with TRBJ2-3, with a possible D match to TRBD2 (5 bases). Germline-derived CDR1 and CDR2 are SGHRS and YFSETQ. The CDR3 extends over 15 amino acids. V was clipped by 2 bases and J by 1 base, with 11 bases between them.

V and J are TRBV6-1 and TRBJ1-1; D ambiguous. The V end was cut by 7 bases, the J end by 7 bases, with 22 bases between. The CDR3 totals 15 residues. Germline CDR1 MNHNS, CDR2 SASEGT. In DNA form, the CDR3 reads TGTGCCAGCAAACCCGGTAGGAATTCCGGGAATGAAGCTTTCTTT. The encoded protein is CASKPGRNSGNEAFF.

This clonotype has only a few counts. This sequence joins TRBV7-9 and TRBJ2-1, with 7 bases fitting TRBD2. The CDR3 extends over 15 amino acids. The J segment lost 0 bases and the V segment lost 6 bases, leaving 5 bases of the junction unmatched. CDR1 SEHNR and CDR2 FQNEAQ come from the germline V gene (reference sequence). CDR3 nucleotide sequence: TGTGCCAGCAGTCCCCGCGGGAGCTCCTACAATGAGCAGTTCTTC. Its protein is CASSPRGSSYNEQFF.

This clonotype was recorded only once. The rearrangement joins TRBV6-5 to TRBJ2-2; 9 bases match TRBD2. From germline, CDR1 is MNHEY and CDR2 SVGAGI. With V trimmed by 4 bases and J by 5 bases, 11 bases remained unmatched. The CDR3 is 17 amino acids. CDR3 in DNA: TGTGCCAGCAGTTGTATCTTAGCGGGAGCAGGAACCGGGGAGCTGTTTTTT. It translates to CASSCILAGAGTGELFF.